This T cell receptor beta chain was sequenced during a study of T cells after yellow fever vaccination. TCRdb fed the 5' RACE reads into MiXCR, producing one record per CDR3 protein. The table lists around 350,000 distinct CDR3 sequences, roughly 11% of them singletons, with roughly 18% in the top ten. This clonotype came up a few times. The material was PBMCs, obtained on the day of the first yellow fever vaccination. This receptor was obtained from a young man who received the YFV17D yellow fever vaccine.

The CDR3 DNA follows: TGTGCCAGCTTCCCTCTAAATGAGCAGTTCTTC. This gives the protein CASFPLNEQFF. The V call is TRBV6-2 or TRBV6-3, the J call TRBJ2-1, with unresolved D. The CDR3 is made up of 11 amino acids. The V gene lost 8 bases and the J gene lost 7 bases, with 9 bases spanning the gap. Germline V gene data show CDR1 as MNHEY and CDR2 as SVGEGT.